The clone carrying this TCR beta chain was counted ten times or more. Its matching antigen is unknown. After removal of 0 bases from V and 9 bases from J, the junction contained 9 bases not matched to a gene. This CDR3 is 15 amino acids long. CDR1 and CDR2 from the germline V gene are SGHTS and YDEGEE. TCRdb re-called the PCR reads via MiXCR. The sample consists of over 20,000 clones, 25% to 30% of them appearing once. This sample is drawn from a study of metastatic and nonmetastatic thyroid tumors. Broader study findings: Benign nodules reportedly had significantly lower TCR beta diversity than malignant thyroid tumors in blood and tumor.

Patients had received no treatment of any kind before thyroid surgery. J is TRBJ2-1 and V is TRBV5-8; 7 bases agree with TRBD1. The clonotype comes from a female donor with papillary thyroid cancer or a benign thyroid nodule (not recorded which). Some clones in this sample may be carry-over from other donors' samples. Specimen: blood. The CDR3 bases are TGTGCCAGCAGCTTGGAGGTTAACAGGGGTGGTGAGCAGTTCTTC. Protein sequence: CASSLEVNRGGEQFF. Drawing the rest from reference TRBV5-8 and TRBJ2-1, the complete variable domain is EAGVTQSPTHLIKTRGQQATLRCSPISGHTSVYWYQQALGLGLQFLLWYDEGEERNRGNFPPRFSGRQFPNYSSELNVNALELEDSALYLCASSLEVNRGGEQFFGPGTRLTVL.